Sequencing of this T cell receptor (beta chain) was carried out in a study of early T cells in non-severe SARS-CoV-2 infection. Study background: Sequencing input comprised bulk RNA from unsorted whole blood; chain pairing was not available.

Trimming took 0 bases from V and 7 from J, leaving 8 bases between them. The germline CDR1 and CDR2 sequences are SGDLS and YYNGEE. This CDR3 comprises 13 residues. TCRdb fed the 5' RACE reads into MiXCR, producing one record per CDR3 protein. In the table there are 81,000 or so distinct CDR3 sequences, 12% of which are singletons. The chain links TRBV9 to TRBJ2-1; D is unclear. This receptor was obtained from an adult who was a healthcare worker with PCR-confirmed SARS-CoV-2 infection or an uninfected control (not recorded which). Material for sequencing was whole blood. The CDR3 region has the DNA TGTGCCAGCAGCGTAGAGGCGTGGAATGAGCAGTTCTTC. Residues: CASSVEAWNEQFF.